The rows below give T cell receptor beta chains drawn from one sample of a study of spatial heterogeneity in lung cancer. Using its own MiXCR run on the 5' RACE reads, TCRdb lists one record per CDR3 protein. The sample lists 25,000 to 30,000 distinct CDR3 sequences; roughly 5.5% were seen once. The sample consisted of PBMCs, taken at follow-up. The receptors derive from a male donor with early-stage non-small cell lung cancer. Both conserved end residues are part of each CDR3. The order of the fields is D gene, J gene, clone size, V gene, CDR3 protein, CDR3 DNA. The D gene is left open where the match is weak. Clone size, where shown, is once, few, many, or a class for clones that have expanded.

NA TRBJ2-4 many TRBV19 CASSGSVGSVIQYF TGTGCCAGTAGTGGTTCGGTTGGCTCGGTCATTCAGTACTTC
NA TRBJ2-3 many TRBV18 CASSPRQTTDTQYF TGTGCCAGCTCACCACGACAGACCACAGATACGCAGTATTTT
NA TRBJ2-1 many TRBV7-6 CASSLADVYSYNEQFF TGTGCCAGCAGCTTAGCGGACGTCTACTCCTACAATGAGCAGTTCTTC
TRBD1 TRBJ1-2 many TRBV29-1 CSVERRGRDGYTF TGCAGCGTTGAAAGGAGGGGGCGCGACGGCTACACCTTC
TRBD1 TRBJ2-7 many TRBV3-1 CASSQPGQGAYEQYF TGTGCCAGCAGCCAACCGGGACAGGGGGCTTACGAGCAGTACTTC
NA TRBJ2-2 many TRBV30 CAWSVSLGELFF TGTGCCTGGAGTGTATCCCTCGGGGAGCTGTTTTTT
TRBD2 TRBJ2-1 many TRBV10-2 CASSPSGRIYEQFF TGCGCCAGCAGTCCGAGCGGGAGAATCTATGAGCAGTTCTTC
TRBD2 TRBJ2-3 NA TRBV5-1 CASSPRGYPTDTQYF TGCGCCAGCAGTCCGCGGGGGTACCCCACAGATACGCAGTATTTT
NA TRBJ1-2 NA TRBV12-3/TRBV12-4 CASSPSRRTGYTF TGTGCCAGCAGCCCCTCGAGAAGGACTGGCTACACCTTC
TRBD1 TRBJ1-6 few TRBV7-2 CASSLQGQGRSPLHF TGTGCCAGCAGCTTGCAGGGACAGGGGAGATCACCCCTCCACTTT
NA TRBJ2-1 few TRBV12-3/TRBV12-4 CASSLLHHPEQFF TGTGCCAGCAGTTTACTTCACCACCCTGAGCAGTTCTTC
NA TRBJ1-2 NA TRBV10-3 CAAQAGVSIGYTF TGTGCCGCCCAGGCAGGGGTGAGCATTGGCTACACCTTC
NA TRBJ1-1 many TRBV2 CASSELGHLNTEAFF TGTGCCAGCAGTGAATTGGGCCACCTGAACACTGAAGCTTTCTTT
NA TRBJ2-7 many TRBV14 CASSQENRNYEQYF TGTGCCAGCAGCCAAGAAAACAGAAACTACGAGCAGTACTTC
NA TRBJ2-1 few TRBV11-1 CASRKSGNPYNEQFF TGTGCCAGCAGGAAATCAGGTAACCCCTACAATGAGCAGTTCTTC
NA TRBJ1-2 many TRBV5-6 CASSLRTADNYGYTF TGTGCCAGCAGCTTGAGGACGGCGGATAACTATGGCTACACCTTC
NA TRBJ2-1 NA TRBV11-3 CASSLFRSLNEQFF TGTGCCAGCAGCTTATTCCGGTCCCTCAATGAGCAGTTCTTC
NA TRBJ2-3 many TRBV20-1 CSAPQSGAPDTQYF TGCAGTGCCCCTCAGTCGGGAGCTCCAGATACGCAGTATTTT
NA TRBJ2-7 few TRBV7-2 CASSSPGDGQYEQYF TGTGCCAGCAGCTCGCCCGGGGACGGGCAATACGAGCAGTACTTC
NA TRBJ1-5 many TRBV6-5 CASNLQANSNQPQHF TGTGCCAGCAACTTACAGGCTAATAGCAATCAGCCCCAGCATTTT
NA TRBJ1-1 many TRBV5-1 CASSLVGLMNTEAFF TGCGCCAGCAGCTTGGTTGGGTTAATGAACACTGAAGCTTTCTTT